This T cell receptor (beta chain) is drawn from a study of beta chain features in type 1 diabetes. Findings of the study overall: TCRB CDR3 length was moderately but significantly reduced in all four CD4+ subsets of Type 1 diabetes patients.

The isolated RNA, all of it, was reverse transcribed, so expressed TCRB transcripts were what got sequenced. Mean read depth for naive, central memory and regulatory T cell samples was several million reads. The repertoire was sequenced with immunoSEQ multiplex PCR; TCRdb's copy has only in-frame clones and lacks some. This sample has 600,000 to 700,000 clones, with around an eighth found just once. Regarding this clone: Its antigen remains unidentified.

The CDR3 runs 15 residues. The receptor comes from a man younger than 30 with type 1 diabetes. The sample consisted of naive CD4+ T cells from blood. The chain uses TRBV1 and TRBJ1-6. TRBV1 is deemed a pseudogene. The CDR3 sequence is CTSSIPTPSNSPLHF. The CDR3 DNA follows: TGCACCAGCAGCATACCGACCCCGTCGAATTCACCCCTCCACTTT.